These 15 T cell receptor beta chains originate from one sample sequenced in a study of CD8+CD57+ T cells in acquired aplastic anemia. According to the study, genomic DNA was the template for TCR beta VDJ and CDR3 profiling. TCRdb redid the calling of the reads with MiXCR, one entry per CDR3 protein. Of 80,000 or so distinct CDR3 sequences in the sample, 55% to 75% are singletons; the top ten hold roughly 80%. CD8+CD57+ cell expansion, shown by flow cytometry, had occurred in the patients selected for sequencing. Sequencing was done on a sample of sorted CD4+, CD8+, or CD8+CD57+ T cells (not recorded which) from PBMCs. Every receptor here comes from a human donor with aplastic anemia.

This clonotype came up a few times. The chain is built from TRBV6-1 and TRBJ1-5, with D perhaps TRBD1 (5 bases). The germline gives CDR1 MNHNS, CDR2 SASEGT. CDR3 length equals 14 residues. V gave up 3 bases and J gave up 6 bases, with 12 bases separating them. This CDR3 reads CASSEGRGGQPQHF. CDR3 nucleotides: TGTGCCAGCAGTGAGGGGAGGGGAGGTCAGCCCCAGCATTTT.

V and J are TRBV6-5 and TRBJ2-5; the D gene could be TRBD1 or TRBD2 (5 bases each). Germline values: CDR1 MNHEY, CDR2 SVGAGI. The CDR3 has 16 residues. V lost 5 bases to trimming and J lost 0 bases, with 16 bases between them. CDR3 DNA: TGTGCCAGCAGTCCCCCGGGACCCAGGTACCAAGAGACCCAGTACTTC. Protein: CASSPPGPRYQETQYF.

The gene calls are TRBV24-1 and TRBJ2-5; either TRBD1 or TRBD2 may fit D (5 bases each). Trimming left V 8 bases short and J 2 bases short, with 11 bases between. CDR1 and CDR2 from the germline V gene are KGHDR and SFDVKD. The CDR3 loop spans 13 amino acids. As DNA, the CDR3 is TGTGCCACCAATGAGGGGTGGCAAGAGACCCAGTACTTC. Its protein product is CATNEGWQETQYF.

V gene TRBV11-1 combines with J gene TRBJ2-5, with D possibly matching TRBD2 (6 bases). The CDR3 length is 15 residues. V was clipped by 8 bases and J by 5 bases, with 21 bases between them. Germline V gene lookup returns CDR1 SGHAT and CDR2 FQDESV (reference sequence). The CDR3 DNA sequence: TGTGCCAGCTCCCCCAAAGTGAGACTAGGGGAGACCCAGTACTTC. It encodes CASSPKVRLGETQYF.

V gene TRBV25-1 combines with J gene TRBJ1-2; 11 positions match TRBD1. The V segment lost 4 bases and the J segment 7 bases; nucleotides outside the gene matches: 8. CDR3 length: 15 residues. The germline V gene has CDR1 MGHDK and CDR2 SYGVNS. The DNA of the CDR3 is TGTGCCAGCAGTGCATCCAGGACAGGGGGCGCTGGCTACACCTTC. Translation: CASSASRTGGAGYTF.

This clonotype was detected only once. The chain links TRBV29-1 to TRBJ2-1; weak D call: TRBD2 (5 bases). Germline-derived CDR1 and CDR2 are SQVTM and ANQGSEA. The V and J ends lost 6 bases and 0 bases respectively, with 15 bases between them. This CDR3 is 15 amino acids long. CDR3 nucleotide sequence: TGCAGCGTAGGAGGTGGCGGGCTCTCCTACAATGAGCAGTTCTTC. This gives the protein CSVGGGGLSYNEQFF.

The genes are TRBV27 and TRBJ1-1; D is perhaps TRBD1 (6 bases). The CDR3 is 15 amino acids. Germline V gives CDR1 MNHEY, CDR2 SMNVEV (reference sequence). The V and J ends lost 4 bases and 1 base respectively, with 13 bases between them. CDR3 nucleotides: TGTGCCAGCAGTTCAGGGACATCCGGGAACACTGAAGCTTTCTTT. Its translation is CASSSGTSGNTEAFF.

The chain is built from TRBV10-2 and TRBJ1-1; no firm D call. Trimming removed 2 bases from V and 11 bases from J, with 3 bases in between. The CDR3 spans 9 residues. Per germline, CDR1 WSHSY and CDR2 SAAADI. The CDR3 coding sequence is TGCGCCAGCAGTGAGGGGGCTTTCTTT. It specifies CASSEGAFF.

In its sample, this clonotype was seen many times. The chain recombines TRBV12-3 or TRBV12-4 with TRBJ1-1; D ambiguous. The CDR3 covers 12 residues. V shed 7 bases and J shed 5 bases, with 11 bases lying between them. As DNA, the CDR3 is TGTGCCAGCAAAGAGCTGTCAACTGAAGCTTTCTTT. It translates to CASKELSTEAFF.

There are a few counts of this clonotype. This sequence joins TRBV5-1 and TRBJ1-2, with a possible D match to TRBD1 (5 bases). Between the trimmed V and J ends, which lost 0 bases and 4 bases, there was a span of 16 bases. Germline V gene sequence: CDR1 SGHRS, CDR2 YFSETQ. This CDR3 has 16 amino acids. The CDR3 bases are TGCGCCAGCAGCTTGGCCGGGCAGACAGACTTCTATGGCTACACCTTC. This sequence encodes CASSLAGQTDFYGYTF.

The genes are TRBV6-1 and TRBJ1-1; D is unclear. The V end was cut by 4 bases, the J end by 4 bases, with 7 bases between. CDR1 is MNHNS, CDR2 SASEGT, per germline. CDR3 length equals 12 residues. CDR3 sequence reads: CASSVGSTEAFF. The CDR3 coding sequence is TGTGCCAGCAGTGTAGGGTCCACTGAAGCTTTCTTT.

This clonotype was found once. The CDR3 sequence is CASSINRDSPLHF. CDR3 bases: TGTGCCAGTAGTATTAACAGGGACTCACCCCTCCACTTT. The chain links TRBV19 to TRBJ1-6, with D possibly being TRBD1 (6 bases). V lost 3 bases, J lost 10 bases, and 10 bases lay in between. This CDR3 comprises 13 residues. Per the germline V gene, CDR1 is LNHDA and CDR2 is SQIVND (reference sequence).

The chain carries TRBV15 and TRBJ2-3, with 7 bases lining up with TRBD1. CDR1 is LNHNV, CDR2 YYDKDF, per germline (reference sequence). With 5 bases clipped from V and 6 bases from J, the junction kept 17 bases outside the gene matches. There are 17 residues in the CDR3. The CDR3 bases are TGTGCCACCAGCGCGCAGGGTGTAGGGGGCCTTTGGGATACGCAGTATTTT. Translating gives CATSAQGVGGLWDTQYF.

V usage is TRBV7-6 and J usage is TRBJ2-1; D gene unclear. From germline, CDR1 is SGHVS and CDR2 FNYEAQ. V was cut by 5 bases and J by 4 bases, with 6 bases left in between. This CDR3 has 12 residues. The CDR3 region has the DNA TGTGCCAGCAGCGTCCCTTACAATGAGCAGTTCTTC. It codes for CASSVPYNEQFF.

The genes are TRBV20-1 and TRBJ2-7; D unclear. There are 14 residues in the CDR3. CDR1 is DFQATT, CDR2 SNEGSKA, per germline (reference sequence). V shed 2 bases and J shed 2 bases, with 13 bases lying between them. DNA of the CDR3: TGCAGTGCTAGACCTCCTAGGCCCCCCTACGAGCAGTACTTC. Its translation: CSARPPRPPYEQYF.